The clone carrying this T cell receptor (beta chain) was counted many times. As yet, its antigen is unknown. The CDR3 runs to 12 residues. The germline V and J ends were trimmed by 2 bases and 8 bases, with 9 bases remaining between them. CDR1 is MNHEY and CDR2 is SMNVEV in the germline V gene (reference sequence). The data derive from a study of regulatory T cells in long-lasting Graves disease. Study in general: Antithyroid drug exposure in newly diagnosed Graves' patients had lasted under 3 months. General study results and limits: There was favoring of TRBV28, TRBJ1-2 and TRBJ2-5 in persistent disease.

Time point denoted: newly diagnosed GD, antithyroid drugs for less than 3 months. From RNA extracted from PBMCs, the TCR library was made. Construction of TCR beta libraries relied on iRepertoire HTBI primers and on Arm-PCR targeting CDR3 regions. TCRdb called the multiplex PCR reads again in MiXCR, with one record for every CDR3 protein. The sample lists 300,000 to 400,000 distinct CDR3 sequences, 15% occurring once. This receptor was taken from a female donor with Graves disease. The sequencing here drew on peripheral blood mononuclear cells (PBMCs), taken at new diagnosis, from a patient treated with antithyroid drugs. The chain carries TRBV27 and TRBJ1-2; D is uncertain. DNA of the CDR3: TGTGCCAGCAGTTTACCCGGGAAGGGCTACACCTTC. It codes for CASSLPGKGYTF.